This T cell receptor beta chain was recorded in a study of blood T cells in healthy people across ages (dated by TCRdb to the mid-2010s). Background on the whole study: In model experiments, roughly one uniquely barcoded TCR beta cDNA molecule per two T cells was captured by template switching. The study measured age-related changes in TCR beta repertoire diversity using deep sequencing normalized with unique cDNA molecular identifiers. The donors were divided into four age groups: young (average around 17 years), middle-aged (about 39), aged (62) and long-lived (approximately 74). To avoid experimental bias, donors of different ages were randomly spread across the sequencing lanes. The study analyzed two additional independent replicas of 1 million unique cDNA reads from the same blood draw for two donors, one aged 18 to 30 and one aged 80 or older. Overall study outcomes, separate from this receptor: A strong correlation was found between observed TCR beta diversity and the percentage of naive T cells measured by flow cytometry. Compared with the aged group, the long-lived group had more naive CD4+ T cells, fewer expanded clones and increased TCR diversity, a pattern suggesting age selection. As age increased, observed TCR beta diversity per million T cells dropped in a roughly linear way, and a significant reduction was already evident by age roughly 40. Conclusive comparison of naive and antigen-experienced compartments was prevented by the profiling of bulk unsorted PBMCs. Because the CMV infection status of the donors was unknown, age-related changes in expanded clonotypes may potentially have been confounded. Total diversity estimates from one million sequenced T cells were considered lower bounds and underestimates.

The roughly 39 donors, aged about 6 to 95 years, were systemically healthy Caucasian individuals from Russia. Ten milliliters of peripheral blood were collected from each donor into EDTA-treated Vacutainer tubes. PBMCs were isolated by Ficoll-Paque density-gradient centrifugation, with at least 7 million obtained per sample. Trizol reagent was used to extract total RNA from PBMCs, with at least 5 micrograms per sample. Naive CD45RAhigh/CD27high T cell percentages were measured by flow cytometry on a PBMC aliquot from every donor. Library method: 5' RACE. Sequencing used an Illumina HiSeq 2500. A second PCR of roughly 6 to 11 cycles was run with a J-beta primer mix and a sample-barcoded 5' primer. A template-switch 5' adaptor carrying 12 random nucleotides introduced a unique molecular identifier onto each TCR beta cDNA molecule. Each sample yielded at least 2.5 million CDR3-containing paired-end reads. All of the RNA was converted into first-strand cDNA using the Mint cDNA synthesis kit, with a TRBC-specific oligonucleotide serving as the primer. Following uracil-DNA glycosylase treatment, a first 18-cycle PCR with universal primers M1SS and BC2_uni_R was performed on all cDNA. Turning to the authors' computational methods: For normalization, 1 million high-quality reads were randomly selected from each sample, with every read carrying a distinct molecular identifier. Instead of being binned into consensus sequences, reads with shared molecular identifiers were discarded. MiTCR, run with a Q25 quality threshold and the strictest error-elimination algorithm, handled CDR3 identification, clonotype clustering and error correction. Lower-bound total TCR beta diversity was estimated with a nonparametric unseen species model using Euler transformation. The public reads were quality trimmed at Q25 with fastp and then assembled into clones with MiXCR by TCRdb, keeping productive beta chains. Under each unique CDR3 protein, matching rows form one entry showing the most common genes and DNA. The V and J calls follow TCRdb's processing rather than the paper's. A total of about 1.1 million distinct CDR3 sequences appear in this sample, under 40% of them only once. The ten largest clones take up roughly 14% of the sample.

In the case of this clonotype: Its antigen is still unknown. Per-base quality was not reported, and no clone a single base away is much larger than it.

Relative to germline, V is missing 2 bases and J is missing 4 bases, with 13 bases of the junction outside any gene match. According to the germline V gene, CDR1 reads KGHSH and CDR2 reads LQKENI. Spanning cysteine to phenylalanine, the CDR3 consists of 18 amino acids. Of the read, only the CDR3 DNA is kept; its 54 bases are in frame from base 1. The V gene is TRBV18 and the J gene is TRBJ1-5, and 8 bases in between align with TRBD1. The sequence was obtained from a man younger than 30 in good health. Material for sequencing was blood. The sequenced DNA is TGTGCCAGCTCACCAAGGGCTCTCGGACAGGGAAGTAATCAGCCCCAGCATTTT. It specifies CASSPRALGQGSNQPQHF.